This TCR beta chain is from a study of blood T cell repertoires in COVID-19. Study information: The analysed material was cDNA or gDNA that came from T cells, B-cell-depleted T cells, or PBMCs.

Some clones are missing from TCRdb's copy, which holds only in-frame ones; the method was immunoSEQ multiplex PCR. The table lists about 200,000 clones, 90% of them singletons. This clone was picked up a small number of times. The length of the CDR3 is 15 residues. Germline V gives CDR1 MNHEY, CDR2 SVGAGI. After removal of 7 bases from V and 7 bases from J, the junction contained 10 bases not matched to a gene. Material for sequencing was peripheral blood. This clonotype was sampled from a man in his forties or fifties with acute or convalescent COVID-19. The J gene is TRBJ2-1, the V gene TRBV6-5, with TRBD2 matching over 10 bases. Written as DNA, the CDR3 is TGTGCCAGCACCCCCCTAGCGGGAGCTCGGAATGAGCAGTTCTTC. Amino acids: CASTPLAGARNEQFF.